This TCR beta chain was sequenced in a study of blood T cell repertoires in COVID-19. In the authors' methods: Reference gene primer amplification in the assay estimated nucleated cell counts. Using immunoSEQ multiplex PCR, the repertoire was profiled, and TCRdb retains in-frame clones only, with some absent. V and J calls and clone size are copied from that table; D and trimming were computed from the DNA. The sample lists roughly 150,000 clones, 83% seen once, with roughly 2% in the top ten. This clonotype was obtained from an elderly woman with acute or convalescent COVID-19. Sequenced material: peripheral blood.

CDR3 sequence: CASSYSRTSGSGEQFF. In DNA, the CDR3 is TGTGCCAGCAGTTACTCAAGGACTAGCGGGAGTGGGGAGCAGTTCTTC. This chain links TRBV6-5 with TRBJ2-1; 13 nucleotides match TRBD2. The V and J ends lost 0 bases and 10 bases, in that order; junction bases with no gene match: 6. There are 16 residues in the CDR3. In germline, CDR1 is MNHEY, CDR2 SVGAGI.